A single TCR beta chain is shown here with its context. Its antigen is currently unknown. Profiling relied on immunoSEQ multiplex PCR, and the TCRdb table lists in-frame clones only, not all of them. The table lists around 96,000 clones, approximately 83% of them singletons. J gave up 4 bases and V 0 bases, and 10 bases lay outside the gene matches. Germline V gives CDR1 SGHDN, CDR2 FVKESK. The CDR3 runs to 17 residues. This specimen belongs to a study of PD-1 blockade in classical Hodgkin lymphoma. Study-level information: Every 2 weeks, patients had 3 mg/kg nivolumab intravenously. Findings and caveats of the study: Similar baseline diversity was found in complete responders and newly diagnosed patients. Patients excluded were those beginning nivolumab under 1 year after ASCT. CD4+ but not CD8+ TCR diversity rose significantly by C4D1.

With no exception, relapse followed autologous stem cell transplantation in all patients, and brentuximab vedotin exposure varied. The chain combines TRBV14 with TRBJ2-7; 9 nucleotides agree with TRBD2. The specimen was peripheral blood mononuclear cells (PBMCs), collected at baseline. This receptor was taken from a human donor with classical Hodgkin lymphoma. The CDR3 DNA sequence: TGTGCCAGCAGCCAAGATCTCCCGGGTAGCGGGAGTTACGAGCAGTACTTC. Translating it yields CASSQDLPGSGSYEQYF.